This T cell receptor (beta chain) was obtained from a study of blood T cell repertoires in COVID-19. Study at large: T cells, B-cell-depleted T cells, or PBMCs provided the cDNA or gDNA that served as material.

Measured with immunoSEQ multiplex PCR; TCRdb has only the in-frame clones, and not every one. The sample lists about 230,000 clones, roughly 83% occurring once. With 4 bases removed from V and 4 bases from J, the gap between germline ends came to 16 bases. The V gene's germline CDR1 is LNHDA and CDR2 SQIVND (reference sequence). This CDR3 has 16 amino acids. The clonotype comes from a woman between 45 and 65 years old with acute or convalescent COVID-19. Sequenced input: peripheral blood. The V call is TRBV19, the J call TRBJ2-2, with TRBD2 as a possible D gene (7 bases). CDR3 in DNA: TGTGCCAGTAGTACCCTCGGGGGGCTCGGCACCGGGGAGCTGTTTTTT. Protein sequence: CASSTLGGLGTGELFF. Drawing the rest from reference TRBV19 and TRBJ2-2, the complete variable domain is DGGITQSPKYLFRKEGQNVTLSCEQNLNHDAMYWYRQDPGQGLRLIYYSQIVNDFQKGDIAEGYSVSREKKESFPLTVTSAQKNPTAFYLCASSTLGGLGTGELFFGEGSRLTVL.